This T cell receptor beta chain is from a study of vaccination and CD4 T cells after COVID-19. Remarks on this clonotype: What it binds is unknown.

The Oncomine TCR Beta short-read assay was what sequenced the DNA obtained from cultured CD4+ T cells. One entry per CDR3 protein, called by TCRdb with MiXCR from the PCR reads. The data hold about 8,200 distinct CDR3 sequences, with 48% observed a single time. Sample treatment: approximately 9-day PBMC culture with coronavirus spike peptide pools or control peptides (ViraFEST assay). Collection of the unexposed donor's CD4+ T cells took place before the COVID-19 pandemic (2011-2018). Over 1.5 million PBMCs went into each well for culture with about 9.5 IU/ml IL-2 and around 10 ug/ml peptide pools. CDR1 and CDR2 from the germline V gene are LNHDA and SQIVND (reference sequence). Deletions cut 9 bases from V and 7 bases from J, with 15 bases between. The CDR3 is 12 residues long.

The receptor comes from a human donor in good health. Sequencing input: CD4+ T cells from blood, cultured in vitro. This chain links TRBV19 with TRBJ1-1, with a possible D match to TRBD1 (5 bases). Written as DNA, the CDR3 is TGTGCCAGCAATCGGGACGCCTATGAAGCTTTCTTT. It specifies CASNRDAYEAFF.